Sequencing of this T cell receptor (beta chain) was carried out in a study of blood T cell repertoires in COVID-19. This clone appeared a single time. In the authors' workflow: Amplification of reference gene primers was used by the study to estimate nucleated cell counts. Produced via immunoSEQ multiplex PCR; TCRdb's table is partial and in-frame only. That table gives V, J and clone size, and the DNA gave D and trimming. This sample carries 150,000 to 200,000 clones, about 89% of them seen once, and the ten largest clones take about 1.9%. Germline CDR1 SGHTA, CDR2 FQGNSA. This CDR3 spans 16 amino acids. V was pared by 0 bases and J by 0 bases, with 8 bases between.

The J gene is TRBJ2-2, the V gene TRBV7-2; D may be TRBD2 (6 bases). The sequencing sample was made of peripheral blood. This sequence was found in a man aged 18 to 30 who had recovered from COVID-19. DNA of the CDR3: TGTGCCAGCAGCTTAGCACGGGAGACGAACACCGGGGAGCTGTTTTTT. Residues: CASSLARETNTGELFF.